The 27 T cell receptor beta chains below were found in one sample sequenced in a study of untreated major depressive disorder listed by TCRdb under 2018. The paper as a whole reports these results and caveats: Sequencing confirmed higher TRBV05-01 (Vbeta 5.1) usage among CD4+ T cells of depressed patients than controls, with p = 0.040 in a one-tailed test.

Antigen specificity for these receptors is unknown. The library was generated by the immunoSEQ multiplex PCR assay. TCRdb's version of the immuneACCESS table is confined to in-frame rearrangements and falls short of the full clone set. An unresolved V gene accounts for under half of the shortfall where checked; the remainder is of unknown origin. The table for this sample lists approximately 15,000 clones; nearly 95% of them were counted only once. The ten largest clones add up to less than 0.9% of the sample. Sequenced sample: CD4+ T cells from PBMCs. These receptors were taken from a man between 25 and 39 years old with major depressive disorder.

This CDR3 reads CASLSDNEQFF. CDR3 coding DNA: TGTGCCAGCCTCTCGGACAATGAGCAGTTCTTC. The chain recombines TRBV6-1 with TRBJ2-1; D gene ambiguous. Trimming stripped 8 bases from V and 5 bases from J, with 7 bases between. Germline V gene sequence: CDR1 MNHNS, CDR2 SASEGT. The length of the CDR3 is 11 residues.

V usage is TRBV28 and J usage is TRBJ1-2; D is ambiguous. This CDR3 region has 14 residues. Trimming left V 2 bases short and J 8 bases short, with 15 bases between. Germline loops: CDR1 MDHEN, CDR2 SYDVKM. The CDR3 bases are TGTGCCAGCAGTTTAGAGGCCGGGGTGTTGGGCTACACCTTC. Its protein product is CASSLEAGVLGYTF.

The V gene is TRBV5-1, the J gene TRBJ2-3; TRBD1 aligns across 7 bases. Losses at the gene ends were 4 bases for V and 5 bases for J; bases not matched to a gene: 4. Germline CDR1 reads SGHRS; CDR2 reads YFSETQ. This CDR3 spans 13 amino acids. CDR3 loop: CASSLGDRDTQYF. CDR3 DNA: TGCGCCAGCAGCCTAGGGGACAGAGATACGCAGTATTTT.

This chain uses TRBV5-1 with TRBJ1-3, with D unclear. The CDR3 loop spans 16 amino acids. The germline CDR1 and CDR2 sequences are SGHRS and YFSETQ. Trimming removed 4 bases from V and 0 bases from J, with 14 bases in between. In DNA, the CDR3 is TGCGCCAGCAGCGAAAGGACCGGGAGCTCTGGAAACACCATATATTTT. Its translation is CASSERTGSSGNTIYF.

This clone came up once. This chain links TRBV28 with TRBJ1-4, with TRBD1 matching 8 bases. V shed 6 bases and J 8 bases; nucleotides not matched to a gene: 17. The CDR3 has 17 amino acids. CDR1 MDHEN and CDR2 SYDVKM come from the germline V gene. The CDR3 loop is CASSQIDPDRVGEKLFF. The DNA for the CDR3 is TGTGCCAGCAGCCAAATCGACCCGGACAGGGTGGGGGAAAAACTGTTTTTT.

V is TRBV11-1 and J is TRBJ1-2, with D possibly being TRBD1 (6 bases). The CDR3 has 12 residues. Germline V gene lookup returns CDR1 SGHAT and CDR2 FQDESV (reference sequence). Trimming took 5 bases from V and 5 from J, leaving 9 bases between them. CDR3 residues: CASSATGYGYTF. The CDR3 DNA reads TGTGCCAGCAGCGCTACAGGGTATGGCTACACCTTC. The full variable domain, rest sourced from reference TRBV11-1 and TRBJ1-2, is EAEVAQSPRYKITEKSQAVAFWCDPISGHATLYWYRQILGQGPELLVQFQDESVVDDSQLPKDRFSAERLKGVDSTLKIQPAELGDSAMYLCASSATGYGYTFGSGTRLTVV.

CDR3 amino acids: CASSTGIGGANVLTF. CDR3 in DNA: TGTGCCAGTAGTACAGGTATCGGTGGGGCCAACGTCCTGACTTTC. The rearrangement links TRBV19 to TRBJ2-6; no reliable D call. Germline V gives CDR1 LNHDA, CDR2 SQIVND (reference sequence). The CDR3 totals 15 residues. The V gene lost 4 bases and the J gene lost 3 bases, with 10 bases spanning the gap.

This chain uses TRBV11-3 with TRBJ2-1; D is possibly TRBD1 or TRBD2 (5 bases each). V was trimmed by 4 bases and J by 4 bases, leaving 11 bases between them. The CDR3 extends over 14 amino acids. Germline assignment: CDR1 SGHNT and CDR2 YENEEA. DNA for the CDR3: TGTGCCAGCAGCTCCTTCGGGACGTACAATGAGCAGTTCTTC. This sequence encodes CASSSFGTYNEQFF.

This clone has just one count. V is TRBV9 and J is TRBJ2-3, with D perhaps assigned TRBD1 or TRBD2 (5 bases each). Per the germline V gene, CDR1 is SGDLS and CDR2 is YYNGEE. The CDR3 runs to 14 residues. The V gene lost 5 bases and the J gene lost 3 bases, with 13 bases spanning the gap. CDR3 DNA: TGTGCCAGCAGTCGGGGCAGGGCTACAGATACGCAGTATTTT. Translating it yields CASSRGRATDTQYF.

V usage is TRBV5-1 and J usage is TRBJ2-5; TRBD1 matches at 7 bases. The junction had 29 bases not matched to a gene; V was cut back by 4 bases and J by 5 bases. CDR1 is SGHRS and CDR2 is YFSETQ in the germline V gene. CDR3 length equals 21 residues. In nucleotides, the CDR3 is TGCGCCAGCAGCCCTACTGCGTTTCGTGCGTTGGGACAGATAAAGGGGGAGACCCAGTACTTC. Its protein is CASSPTAFRALGQIKGETQYF.

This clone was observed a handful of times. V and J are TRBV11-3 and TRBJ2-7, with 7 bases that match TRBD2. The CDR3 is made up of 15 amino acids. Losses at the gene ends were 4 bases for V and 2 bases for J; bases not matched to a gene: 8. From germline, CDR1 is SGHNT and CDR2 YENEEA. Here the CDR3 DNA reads TGTGCCAGCAGCTCGTCGACTAGCCCGCCCTACGAGCAGTACTTC. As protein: CASSSSTSPPYEQYF.

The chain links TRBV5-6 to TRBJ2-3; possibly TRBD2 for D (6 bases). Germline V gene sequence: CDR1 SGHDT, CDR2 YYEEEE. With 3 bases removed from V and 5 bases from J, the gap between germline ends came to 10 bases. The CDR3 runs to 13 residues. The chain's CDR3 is CASSSPGVDTQYF. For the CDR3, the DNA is TGTGCCAGCAGCTCCCCGGGGGTAGATACGCAGTATTTT.

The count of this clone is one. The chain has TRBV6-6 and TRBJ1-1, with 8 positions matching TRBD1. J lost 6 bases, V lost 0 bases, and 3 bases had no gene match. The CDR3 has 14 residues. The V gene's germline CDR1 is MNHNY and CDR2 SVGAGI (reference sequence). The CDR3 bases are TGTGCCAGCAGTTACTCGGGACAGGCTTCTGAAGCTTTCTTT. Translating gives CASSYSGQASEAFF.

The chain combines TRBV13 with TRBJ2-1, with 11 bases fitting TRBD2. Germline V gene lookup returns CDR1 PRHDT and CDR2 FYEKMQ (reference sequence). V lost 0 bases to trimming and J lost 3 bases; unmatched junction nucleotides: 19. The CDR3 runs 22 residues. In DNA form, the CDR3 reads TGTGCCAGCAGCTTAGGCCTAAGGGGGAAGCTAGCGGGGGGTTCCCTCTACAATGAGCAGTTCTTC. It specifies CASSLGLRGKLAGGSLYNEQFF.

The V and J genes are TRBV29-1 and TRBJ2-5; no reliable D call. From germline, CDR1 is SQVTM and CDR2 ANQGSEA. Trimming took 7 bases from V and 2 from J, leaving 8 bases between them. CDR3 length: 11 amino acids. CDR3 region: CSAAIQETQYF. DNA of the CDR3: TGCAGCGCGGCAATACAAGAGACCCAGTACTTC.

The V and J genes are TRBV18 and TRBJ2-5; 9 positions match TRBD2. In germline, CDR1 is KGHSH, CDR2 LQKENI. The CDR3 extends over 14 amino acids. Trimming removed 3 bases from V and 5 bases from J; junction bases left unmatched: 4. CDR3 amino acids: CASSPTSGTETQYF. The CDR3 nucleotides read TGTGCCAGCTCACCGACTAGCGGTACCGAGACCCAGTACTTC.

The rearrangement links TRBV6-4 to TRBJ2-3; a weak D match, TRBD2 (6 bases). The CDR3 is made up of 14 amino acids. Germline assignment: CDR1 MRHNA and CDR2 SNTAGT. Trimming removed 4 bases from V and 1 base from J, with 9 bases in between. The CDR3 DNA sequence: TGTGCCAGCAGTGGGACTACCGGCACAGATACGCAGTATTTT. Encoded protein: CASSGTTGTDTQYF.

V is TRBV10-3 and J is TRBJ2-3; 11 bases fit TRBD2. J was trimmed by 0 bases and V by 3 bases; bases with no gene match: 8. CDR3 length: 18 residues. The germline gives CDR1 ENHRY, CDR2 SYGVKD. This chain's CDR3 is CAISDPGLAEFSTDTQYF. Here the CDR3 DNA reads TGTGCCATCAGTGATCCGGGACTAGCGGAATTTAGCACAGATACGCAGTATTTT.

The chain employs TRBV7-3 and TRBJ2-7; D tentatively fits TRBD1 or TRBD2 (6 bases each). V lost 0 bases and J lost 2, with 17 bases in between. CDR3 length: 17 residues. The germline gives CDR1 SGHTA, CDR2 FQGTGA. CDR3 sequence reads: CASSLTGGTTVPYEQYF. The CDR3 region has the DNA TGTGCCAGCAGCTTAACGGGCGGGACAACAGTCCCCTACGAGCAGTACTTC.

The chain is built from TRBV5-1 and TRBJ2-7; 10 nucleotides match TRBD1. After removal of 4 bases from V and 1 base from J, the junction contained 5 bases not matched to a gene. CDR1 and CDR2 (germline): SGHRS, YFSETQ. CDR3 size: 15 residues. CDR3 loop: CASSPGTGASYEQYF. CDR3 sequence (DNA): TGCGCCAGCAGCCCCGGGACAGGGGCTTCCTACGAGCAGTACTTC. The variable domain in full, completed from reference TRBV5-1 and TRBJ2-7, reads KAGVTQTPRYLIKTRGQQVTLSCSPISGHRSVSWYQQTPGQGLQFLFEYFSETQRNKGNFPGRFSGRQFSNSRSEMNVSTLELGDSALYLCASSPGTGASYEQYFGPGTRLTVT.

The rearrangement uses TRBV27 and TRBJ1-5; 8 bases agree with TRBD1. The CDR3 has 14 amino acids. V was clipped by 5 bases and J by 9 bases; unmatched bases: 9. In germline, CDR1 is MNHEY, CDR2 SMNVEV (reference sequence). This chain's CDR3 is CASSAIQGERPQHF. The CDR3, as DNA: TGTGCCAGCAGTGCCATACAGGGGGAACGGCCCCAGCATTTT.

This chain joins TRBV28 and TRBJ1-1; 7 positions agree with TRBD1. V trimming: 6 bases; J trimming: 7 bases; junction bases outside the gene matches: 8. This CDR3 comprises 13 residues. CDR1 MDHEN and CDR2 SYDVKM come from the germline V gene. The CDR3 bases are TGTGCCAGCAGCCTTGGGACAGCAGTTGAAGCTTTCTTT. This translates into CASSLGTAVEAFF. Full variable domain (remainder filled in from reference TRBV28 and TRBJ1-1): DVKVTQSSRYLVKRTGEKVFLECVQDMDHENMFWYRQDPGLGLRLIYFSYDVKMKEKGDIPEGYSVSREKKERFSLILESASTNQTSMYLCASSLGTAVEAFFGQGTRLTVV.

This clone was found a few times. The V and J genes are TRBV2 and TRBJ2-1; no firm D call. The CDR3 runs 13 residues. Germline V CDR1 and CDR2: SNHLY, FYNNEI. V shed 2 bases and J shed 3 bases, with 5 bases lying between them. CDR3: CASSESVYNEQFF. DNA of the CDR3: TGTGCCAGCAGTGAAAGTGTCTACAATGAGCAGTTCTTC.

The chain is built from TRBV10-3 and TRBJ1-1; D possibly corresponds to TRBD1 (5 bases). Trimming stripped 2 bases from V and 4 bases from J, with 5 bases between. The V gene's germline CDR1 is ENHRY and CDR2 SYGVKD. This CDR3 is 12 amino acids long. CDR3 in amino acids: CAISEGGTEAFF. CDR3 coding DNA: TGTGCCATCAGTGAGGGGGGCACTGAAGCTTTCTTT.

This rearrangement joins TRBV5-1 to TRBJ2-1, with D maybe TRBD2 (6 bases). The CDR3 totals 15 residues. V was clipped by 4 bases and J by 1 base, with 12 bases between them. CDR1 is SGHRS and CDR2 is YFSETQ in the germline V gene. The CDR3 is CASSEGLSSYNEQFF. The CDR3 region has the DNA TGCGCCAGCAGCGAGGGACTTTCTTCCTACAATGAGCAGTTCTTC. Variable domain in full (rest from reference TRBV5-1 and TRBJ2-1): KAGVTQTPRYLIKTRGQQVTLSCSPISGHRSVSWYQQTPGQGLQFLFEYFSETQRNKGNFPGRFSGRQFSNSRSEMNVSTLELGDSALYLCASSEGLSSYNEQFFGPGTRLTVL.

For the CDR3, the DNA is TGTGCCAGCAGTGGACCCAAAAACATTCAGTACTTC. Translating it yields CASSGPKNIQYF. The V gene is TRBV9, the J gene TRBJ2-4; D remains unclear. This CDR3 region has 12 residues. Germline V gene lookup returns CDR1 SGDLS and CDR2 YYNGEE. Deletions cut 5 bases from V and 2 bases from J, with 5 bases between.

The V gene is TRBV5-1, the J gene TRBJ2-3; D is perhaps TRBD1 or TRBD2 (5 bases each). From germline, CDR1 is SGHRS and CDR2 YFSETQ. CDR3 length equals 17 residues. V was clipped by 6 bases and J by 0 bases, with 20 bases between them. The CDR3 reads CASTYQGTVVSTDTQYF. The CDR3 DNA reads TGCGCCAGCACCTACCAAGGGACCGTAGTCAGCACAGATACGCAGTATTTT.